This T cell receptor (beta chain) appears in the sequencing data of a study of blood T cells in healthy people across ages. The V and J ends lost 5 bases and 5 bases respectively, with 21 bases between them. The CDR3 length is 15 residues. Looked up from germline, CDR1 is DFQATT and CDR2 is SNEGSKA (reference sequence). General study findings and limits: With donor CMV status unknown, expanded clonotype changes were possibly confounded. Long-lived donors carried more naive CD4+ cells and greater diversity than aged donors.

Alongside a J-beta primer mix, a sample-barcoded 5' primer served in a second PCR lasting about 7 to 11 cycles. TCRdb re-analysed the 5' RACE reads in MiXCR, keeping a single row per CDR3 protein. The sample has about 380,000 distinct CDR3 sequences, roughly half seen once. Individuals who donated were healthy Caucasians from Russia aged about 6 to 100. Every sample had a minimum of 6.5 million PBMCs isolated. On this clonotype: The antigen is undetermined.

The clonotype comes from a man aged 55-75 years in good health. Specimen: blood. The V gene is TRBV20-1, the J gene TRBJ2-5; D assignment may be TRBD1 or TRBD2 (6 bases each). CDR3 sequence: CSAGSSGARSETQYF. The CDR3 DNA follows: TGCAGTGCTGGGAGTTCGGGGGCCCGGTCGGAGACCCAGTACTTC.